This T cell receptor beta chain was profiled in a study of blood T cell repertoires in COVID-19. Study-level background: The study drew acute and convalescent COVID-19 samples from the United States, Italy and Spain. PBMCs, B-cell-depleted T cells, or T cells were the source of the cDNA or gDNA that made up the material.

Authors' analysis steps: Researchers report that nucleated cell counts were estimated from reference gene primer amplification. Profiled with immunoSEQ multiplex PCR; TCRdb holds only in-frame clones, not every one. That table gives V, J and clone size, and the DNA gave D and trimming. The table shows 150,000 to 180,000 clones, with more than 80% occurring only once. V lost 7 bases to trimming and J lost 1 base, with 18 bases between them. This CDR3 is 16 amino acids long. Germline CDR1 KGHDR, CDR2 SFDVKD. This TCR derives from a man in his forties or fifties with acute or convalescent COVID-19. The chain is built from TRBV24-1 and TRBJ1-1; TRBD1 might be the D (6 bases). Input material: peripheral blood. The CDR3 protein is CATRGWTEDQNTEAFF. CDR3 DNA: TGTGCCACCAGGGGCTGGACAGAGGACCAGAACACTGAAGCTTTCTTT.